Described below is a single TCR beta chain sequence and its context. Researchers grouped second doses given at about 4 or about 12 weeks into one pool. The data stem from a study of T cell responses to AZD1222 COVID-19 vaccine. Only in-frame clones appear in the TCRdb table, and some are missing; sequencing was by immunoSEQ multiplex PCR. In the table there are more than 150,000 clones, around nine tenths of which are singletons. V was clipped by 5 bases and J by 5 bases; unmatched bases: 13. Germline loops: CDR1 MNHEY, CDR2 SMNVEV (reference sequence). This CDR3 spans 16 amino acids. The sequences come from peripheral blood, collected 28 days after the second AZD1222 dose. The rearrangement joins TRBV27 to TRBJ1-1, with 8 bases matching TRBD1. This TCR was sampled from an adult who received the AZD1222 COVID-19 vaccine. DNA for the CDR3: TGTGCCAGCAGTACCGGACAGGGTCTGAGGGGGACTGAAGCTTTCTTT. This gives the protein CASSTGQGLRGTEAFF.